The 2 T cell receptor beta chains reported below all come from one sample, sequenced in a study of cytomegalovirus exposure and HLA in healthy donors (TCRdb year 2017). To prepare the library, the immunoSEQ multiplex PCR assay was applied. The multiplex PCR relied on a mix of 60 forward primers for TCR Vbeta segments and 13 reverse primers for TCR Jbeta segments. TCRdb took this table from immuneACCESS and kept in-frame rearrangements with V and J called. Such tables lack part of the clones; where checked against another copy, unresolved V genes explain under half of the gap, and the rest is unexplained. Across this sample there are around 62,000 clones, with around 78% seen only once. 7.5% to 10% of the sample is held by the ten biggest clonotypes. Material: PBMCs. These TCRs come from a man aged 40-49 years in good health and CMV-seronegative.

This clone has only one observation. The chain carries TRBV7-8 and TRBJ2-2; maybe TRBD1 (6 bases). This CDR3 is 16 amino acids long. Per the germline V gene, CDR1 is SGHVS and CDR2 is FQNEAQ. V was clipped by 5 bases and J by 4 bases, with 17 bases between them. The CDR3 nucleotides read TGTGCCAGCAGCATCCAGGGGCCTCGAGCCACCGGGGAGCTGTTTTTT. This encodes CASSIQGPRATGELFF.

The rearrangement uses TRBV18 and TRBJ2-1; possibly TRBD1 for D (5 bases). Germline CDR1 and CDR2: KGHSH and LQKENI. The CDR3 contains 17 residues. V was clipped by 2 bases and J by 1 base, with 15 bases between them. The CDR3 coding sequence is TGTGCCAGCTCACCAGTTCAAGGACAAATTTCCTACAATGAGCAGTTCTTC. Its translation is CASSPVQGQISYNEQFF.